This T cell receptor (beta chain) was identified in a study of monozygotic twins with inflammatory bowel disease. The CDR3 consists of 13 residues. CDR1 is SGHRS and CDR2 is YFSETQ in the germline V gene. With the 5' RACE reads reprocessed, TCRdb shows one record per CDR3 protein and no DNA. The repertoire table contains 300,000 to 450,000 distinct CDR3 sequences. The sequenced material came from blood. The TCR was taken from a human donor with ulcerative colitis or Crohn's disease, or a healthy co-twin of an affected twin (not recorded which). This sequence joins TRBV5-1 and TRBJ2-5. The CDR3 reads CASSSEYQETQYF.